This TCR beta chain was retrieved from a study of blood T cell repertoires in COVID-19. For the study at large: The origin of the acute and convalescent COVID-19 samples was the United States, Italy and Spain. The analysed material was cDNA or gDNA that came from T cells, B-cell-depleted T cells, or PBMCs.

Trimming at V came to 5 bases and at J to 7 bases, leaving 16 bases not matched to a gene. Looked up from germline, CDR1 is SQVTM and CDR2 is ANQGSEA. The CDR3 is 15 amino acids. Authors' analysis steps: It was from reference gene primer amplification that nucleated cell counts were estimated. Assay: immunoSEQ multiplex PCR; the TCRdb copy retains only in-frame clones and omits some. V and J calls and clone size follow that table, whereas D and trimming were derived from the DNA. The sample lists about 66,000 clones, over 85% seen once, with over 1.2% in the top ten. The clonotype was recovered from a man aged 55 to 70 with acute or convalescent COVID-19. The specimen sequenced was peripheral blood. The gene calls are TRBV29-1 and TRBJ1-2; 7 positions match TRBD1. In nucleotides, the CDR3 is TGCAGCGTTCTCATACAGGGGCCCCGCGCAGGTGGCTACACCTTC. It translates to CSVLIQGPRAGGYTF.